This T cell receptor (beta chain) appears in the sequencing data of a study of shared clonotypes between healthy human individuals. Study results and limitations: The generation probabilities recorded for non-shared clonotypes fell below those of clonotypes shared by all four donors. Memory subsets generally showed lower estimated richness than naive subsets.

Several immunoSEQ plates held equal portions of the genomic DNA taken from each subset. The protocol was immunoSEQ multiplex PCR, while the TCRdb copy is restricted to in-frame clones and leaves out a portion. The sample lists some 2,000,000 clones; approximately 94% were seen once. This CDR3 is built from 16 residues. Germline lookup yields CDR1 LNHDA and CDR2 SQIVND (reference sequence). V was cut by 4 bases and J by 4 bases, with 17 bases left in between. Into CD45RA+ naive and CD45RA-negative memory subsets, the CD4+ cells were split. On this clone: What it binds is not known.

The rearrangement joins TRBV19 to TRBJ2-1; D may match TRBD1 or TRBD2 (5 bases each). Sequenced input: naive CD4+ T cells sorted from blood. Sample subset: CD45RA+ positively selected. This TCR derives from a man aged 18 to 30 in good health. This chain's CDR3 is CASSNRDGTLYNEQFF. The CDR3 coding sequence is TGTGCCAGTAGTAATCGGGACGGAACCCTTTACAATGAGCAGTTCTTC.